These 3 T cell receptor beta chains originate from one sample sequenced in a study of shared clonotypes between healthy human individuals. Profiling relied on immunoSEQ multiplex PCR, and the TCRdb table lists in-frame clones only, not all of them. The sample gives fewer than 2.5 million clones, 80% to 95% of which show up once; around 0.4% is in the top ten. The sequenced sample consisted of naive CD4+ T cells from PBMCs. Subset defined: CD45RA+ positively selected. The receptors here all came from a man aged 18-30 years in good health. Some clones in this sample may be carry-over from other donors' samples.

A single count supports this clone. The CDR3 here is CASSVSRDPASRNTIYF. CDR3 in DNA: TGTGCCAGCAGCGTTTCAAGGGACCCAGCATCCCGAAACACCATATATTTT. The chain links TRBV7-2 to TRBJ1-3, with a possible D match to TRBD1 (5 bases). Germline assignment: CDR1 SGHTA and CDR2 FQGNSA. Trimming stripped 5 bases from V and 5 bases from J, with 22 bases between. The CDR3 totals 17 residues.

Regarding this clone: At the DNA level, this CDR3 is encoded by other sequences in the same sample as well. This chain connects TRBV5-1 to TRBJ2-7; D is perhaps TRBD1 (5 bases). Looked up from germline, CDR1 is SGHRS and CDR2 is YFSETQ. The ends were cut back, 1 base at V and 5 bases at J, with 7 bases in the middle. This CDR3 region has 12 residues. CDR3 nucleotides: TGCGCCAGCAGCTTGAAGGGGAACGAGCAGTACTTC. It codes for CASSLKGNEQYF.

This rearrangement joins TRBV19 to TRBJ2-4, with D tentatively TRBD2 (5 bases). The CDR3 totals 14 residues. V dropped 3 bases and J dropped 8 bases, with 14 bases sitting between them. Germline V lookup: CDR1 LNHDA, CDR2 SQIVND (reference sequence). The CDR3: CASSIIGLEDIQYF. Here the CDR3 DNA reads TGTGCCAGTAGTATCATTGGACTTGAAGACATTCAGTACTTC.